A selection of T cell receptor beta chains follows, all from one sample in a study of long-term antiretroviral therapy in people with HIV. Clones were read by immunoSEQ multiplex PCR, and TCRdb kept only the in-frame ones, dropping some. The sample records around 26,000 clones, about 80% being singletons. The sample here was unsorted PBMCs, taken 1.1 years before starting antiretroviral therapy. The receptors were gathered from a woman in her forties with HIV. Both conserved end residues are part of each CDR3. Fields, in order: J gene, D gene, clone size, V gene, CDR3 protein, CDR3 DNA. The D gene is left open where the match is weak. Only part of the rows carry a size: once, few, many, or a class if the clone is expanded.

J gene: TRBJ2-7
D gene: -
clone size: -
V gene: TRBV19
CDR3 protein: CASSTVHEQYF
CDR3 DNA: TGTGCCAGTAGCACAGTCCACGAGCAGTACTTC

J gene: TRBJ2-1
D gene: TRBD2
clone size: -
V gene: TRBV30
CDR3 protein: CAWVSGRALGEQFF
CDR3 DNA: TGTGCCTGGGTTAGCGGGAGGGCCTTGGGTGAGCAGTTCTTC

J gene: TRBJ1-5
D gene: -
clone size: -
V gene: TRBV30
CDR3 protein: CAWSVLGNQPQHF
CDR3 DNA: TGTGCCTGGAGTGTACTGGGAAATCAGCCCCAGCATTTT

J gene: TRBJ2-1
D gene: TRBD2
clone size: -
V gene: TRBV7-9
CDR3 protein: CASSLVLSGVNEQFF
CDR3 DNA: TGTGCCAGCAGCTTAGTACTTAGCGGGGTAAATGAGCAGTTCTTC

J gene: TRBJ2-3
D gene: TRBD2
clone size: few
V gene: TRBV4-2
CDR3 protein: CASSQEAGGLTDTQYF
CDR3 DNA: TGTGCCAGCAGCCAGGAAGCGGGAGGACTCACAGATACGCAGTATTTT

J gene: TRBJ2-5
D gene: -
clone size: -
V gene: TRBV2
CDR3 protein: CASSDRGSRGETQYF
CDR3 DNA: TGTGCCAGCAGTGATCGTGGGAGCCGGGGCGAGACCCAGTACTTC

J gene: TRBJ1-1
D gene: -
clone size: few
V gene: TRBV28
CDR3 protein: CASGPGETPEAFF
CDR3 DNA: TGTGCCAGCGGCCCTGGGGAGACCCCTGAAGCTTTCTTT

J gene: TRBJ2-1
D gene: -
clone size: once
V gene: TRBV30
CDR3 protein: CALSSRGYEQFF
CDR3 DNA: TGTGCCTTATCATCTCGGGGCTATGAGCAGTTCTTC

J gene: TRBJ1-2
D gene: -
clone size: few
V gene: TRBV7-2
CDR3 protein: CASSPVTNYGYTF
CDR3 DNA: TGTGCCAGCAGCCCCGTAACTAACTATGGCTACACCTTC

J gene: TRBJ1-1
D gene: -
clone size: -
V gene: TRBV2
CDR3 protein: CASSTFRQMNTEAFF
CDR3 DNA: TGTGCCAGCAGTACTTTTCGACAGATGAACACTGAAGCTTTCTTT

J gene: TRBJ1-4
D gene: -
clone size: -
V gene: TRBV2
CDR3 protein: CASQNPGFNEKLFF
CDR3 DNA: TGTGCCAGCCAGAACCCGGGATTTAATGAAAAACTGTTTTTT

J gene: TRBJ2-7
D gene: -
clone size: -
V gene: TRBV10-3
CDR3 protein: CAISVGVAAYEQYF
CDR3 DNA: TGTGCCATCAGTGTGGGGGTAGCGGCCTACGAGCAGTACTTC

J gene: TRBJ2-7
D gene: -
clone size: -
V gene: TRBV5-5
CDR3 protein: CASSHPPGDGEQYF
CDR3 DNA: TGTGCCAGCAGCCACCCCCCAGGGGATGGCGAGCAGTACTTC

J gene: TRBJ2-7
D gene: -
clone size: -
V gene: TRBV5-4
CDR3 protein: CASSLGGASAYEQYF
CDR3 DNA: TGTGCCAGCAGCTTGGGAGGAGCGTCCGCCTACGAGCAGTACTTC

J gene: TRBJ2-2
D gene: -
clone size: -
V gene: TRBV2
CDR3 protein: CASSPIGAFANTGELFF
CDR3 DNA: TGTGCCAGCAGTCCAATCGGGGCCTTCGCGAACACCGGGGAGCTGTTTTTT

J gene: TRBJ1-4
D gene: -
clone size: -
V gene: TRBV4-3
CDR3 protein: CASSQGSGPGEKLFF
CDR3 DNA: TGCGCCAGCAGCCAAGGAAGCGGGCCGGGAGAAAAACTGTTTTTT

J gene: TRBJ1-6
D gene: -
clone size: -
V gene: TRBV2
CDR3 protein: CASSRTYFPPLHF
CDR3 DNA: TGTGCCAGCAGCAGGACATATTTTCCACCCCTCCACTTT

J gene: TRBJ1-1
D gene: -
clone size: -
V gene: TRBV18
CDR3 protein: CASSPQGGTEAFF
CDR3 DNA: TGTGCCAGCTCACCACAGGGTGGCACTGAAGCTTTCTTT

J gene: TRBJ1-1
D gene: -
clone size: -
V gene: TRBV14
CDR3 protein: CASSPSSGRFAEAFF
CDR3 DNA: TGTGCCAGCAGCCCAAGTTCGGGCCGCTTCGCTGAAGCTTTCTTT

J gene: TRBJ2-1
D gene: TRBD2
clone size: -
V gene: TRBV7-9
CDR3 protein: CASSPREAGGQPGYNEQFF
CDR3 DNA: TGTGCCAGCAGCCCCCGAGAAGCGGGGGGCCAACCCGGCTACAATGAGCAGTTCTTC

J gene: TRBJ1-6
D gene: -
clone size: few
V gene: TRBV27
CDR3 protein: CASSWSIGEPLHF
CDR3 DNA: TGTGCCAGCAGTTGGTCGATCGGGGAACCCCTCCACTTT

J gene: TRBJ2-2
D gene: -
clone size: -
V gene: TRBV7-2
CDR3 protein: CASSLRSGAGGELFF
CDR3 DNA: TGTGCCAGCAGCTTACGGTCAGGGGCAGGCGGGGAGCTGTTTTTT

J gene: TRBJ2-7
D gene: -
clone size: -
V gene: TRBV4-2
CDR3 protein: CASSQDTYEQYF
CDR3 DNA: TGTGCCAGCAGCCAAGATACATACGAGCAGTACTTC

J gene: TRBJ2-1
D gene: -
clone size: few
V gene: TRBV19
CDR3 protein: CASSIEGAYNEQFF
CDR3 DNA: TGTGCCAGTAGTATAGAAGGAGCCTACAATGAGCAGTTCTTC

J gene: TRBJ1-1
D gene: -
clone size: -
V gene: TRBV7-8
CDR3 protein: CASSLGVINTEAFF
CDR3 DNA: TGTGCCAGCAGCCTGGGGGTGATTAACACTGAAGCTTTCTTT

J gene: TRBJ1-1
D gene: -
clone size: once
V gene: TRBV19
CDR3 protein: CASSPLTGTYPEAFF
CDR3 DNA: TGTGCCAGTAGTCCGCTGACAGGCACCTACCCTGAAGCTTTCTTT

J gene: TRBJ2-3
D gene: TRBD1
clone size: few
V gene: TRBV7-2
CDR3 protein: CASSLTGMGTDTQYF
CDR3 DNA: TGTGCCAGCAGCCTGACAGGGATGGGCACAGATACGCAGTATTTT

J gene: TRBJ1-1
D gene: -
clone size: -
V gene: TRBV27
CDR3 protein: CASSPGRTEAFF
CDR3 DNA: TGTGCCAGCTCCCCGGGTAGGACTGAAGCTTTCTTT

J gene: TRBJ2-1
D gene: TRBD1
clone size: -
V gene: TRBV18
CDR3 protein: CASSWQPSTGADTYNEQFF
CDR3 DNA: TGTGCCAGCTCCTGGCAACCTTCTACAGGGGCGGACACCTACAATGAGCAGTTCTTC

J gene: TRBJ2-1
D gene: -
clone size: few
V gene: TRBV5-4
CDR3 protein: CASSLDTGAAYNEQFF
CDR3 DNA: TGTGCCAGCAGCTTGGATACGGGGGCCGCCTACAATGAGCAGTTCTTC

J gene: TRBJ2-2
D gene: -
clone size: once
V gene: TRBV10-2
CDR3 protein: CASSEILWGRTNTGELFF
CDR3 DNA: TGCGCCAGCAGTGAGATCCTTTGGGGGCGAACGAACACCGGGGAGCTGTTTTTT

J gene: TRBJ2-5
D gene: -
clone size: -
V gene: TRBV11-2
CDR3 protein: CASSPGTGNQETQYF
CDR3 DNA: TGTGCCAGCAGCCCAGGGACCGGAAACCAAGAGACCCAGTACTTC

J gene: TRBJ1-5
D gene: -
clone size: -
V gene: TRBV19
CDR3 protein: CASRNPYQVGNQPQHF
CDR3 DNA: TGTGCCAGTAGAAACCCGTACCAGGTCGGCAATCAGCCCCAGCATTTT

J gene: TRBJ2-5
D gene: TRBD2
clone size: -
V gene: TRBV6-1
CDR3 protein: CASSDPAGGPVETQYF
CDR3 DNA: TGTGCCAGCAGTGATCCAGCGGGGGGGCCGGTGGAGACCCAGTACTTC

J gene: TRBJ1-2
D gene: TRBD1
clone size: -
V gene: TRBV5-6
CDR3 protein: CASSSRQGGGYTF
CDR3 DNA: TGTGCCAGCAGCTCGCGACAGGGTGGTGGCTACACCTTC

J gene: TRBJ1-4
D gene: TRBD1
clone size: -
V gene: TRBV5-6
CDR3 protein: CASSLGDRGPRSEKLFF
CDR3 DNA: TGTGCCAGCAGCTTAGGAGACAGGGGGCCTAGGAGTGAAAAACTGTTTTTT

J gene: TRBJ2-1
D gene: TRBD2
clone size: -
V gene: TRBV9
CDR3 protein: CASSPLGREYNEQFF
CDR3 DNA: TGTGCCAGCAGCCCCCTCGGGAGGGAATACAATGAGCAGTTCTTC

J gene: TRBJ2-1
D gene: -
clone size: few
V gene: TRBV5-6
CDR3 protein: CASSLGSINLNEQFF
CDR3 DNA: TGTGCCAGCAGCTTGGGCTCAATTAACCTCAATGAGCAGTTCTTC

J gene: TRBJ1-1
D gene: -
clone size: -
V gene: TRBV19
CDR3 protein: CASTFGPRSFF
CDR3 DNA: TGTGCCAGTACCTTCGGGCCCCGGTCTTTCTTT

J gene: TRBJ2-5
D gene: -
clone size: -
V gene: TRBV7-9
CDR3 protein: CASSLAGSQFSQETQYF
CDR3 DNA: TGTGCCAGCAGCTTAGCCGGCAGTCAGTTCTCCCAAGAGACCCAGTACTTC

J gene: TRBJ1-1
D gene: TRBD1
clone size: few
V gene: TRBV14
CDR3 protein: CASSQDGTGYSAFF
CDR3 DNA: TGTGCCAGCAGCCAGGATGGGACAGGGTATTCAGCTTTCTTT

J gene: TRBJ1-1
D gene: -
clone size: -
V gene: TRBV4-2
CDR3 protein: CASSLARGGFDTEAFF
CDR3 DNA: TGTGCCAGCAGCCTCGCCAGGGGCGGCTTCGACACTGAAGCTTTCTTT

J gene: TRBJ2-2
D gene: -
clone size: -
V gene: TRBV10-3
CDR3 protein: CAISPTDGVNTGELFF
CDR3 DNA: TGTGCCATCAGTCCGACAGACGGGGTGAACACCGGGGAGCTGTTTTTT

J gene: TRBJ2-7
D gene: TRBD1
clone size: -
V gene: TRBV10-3
CDR3 protein: CAITLGQGYEQYF
CDR3 DNA: TGTGCCATCACCTTGGGACAGGGGTACGAGCAGTACTTC

J gene: TRBJ1-1
D gene: TRBD1
clone size: -
V gene: TRBV25-1
CDR3 protein: CATATGGAGPNTEAFF
CDR3 DNA: TGTGCCACCGCTACAGGGGGCGCGGGGCCGAACACTGAAGCTTTCTTT